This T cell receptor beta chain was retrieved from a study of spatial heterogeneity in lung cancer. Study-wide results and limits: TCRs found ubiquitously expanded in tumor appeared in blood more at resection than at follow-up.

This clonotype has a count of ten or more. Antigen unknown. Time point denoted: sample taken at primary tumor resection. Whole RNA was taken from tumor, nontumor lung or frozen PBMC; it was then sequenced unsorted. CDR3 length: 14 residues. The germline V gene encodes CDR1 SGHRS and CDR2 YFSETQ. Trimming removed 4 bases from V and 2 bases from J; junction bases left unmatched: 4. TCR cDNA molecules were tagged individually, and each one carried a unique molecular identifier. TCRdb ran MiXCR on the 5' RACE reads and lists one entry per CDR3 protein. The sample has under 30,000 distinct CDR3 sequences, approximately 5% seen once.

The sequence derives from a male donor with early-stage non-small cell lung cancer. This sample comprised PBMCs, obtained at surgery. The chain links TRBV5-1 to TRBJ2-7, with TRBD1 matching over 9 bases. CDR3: CASSPGQGAYEQYF. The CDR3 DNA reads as TGCGCCAGCAGCCCGGGACAGGGAGCCTACGAGCAGTACTTC.